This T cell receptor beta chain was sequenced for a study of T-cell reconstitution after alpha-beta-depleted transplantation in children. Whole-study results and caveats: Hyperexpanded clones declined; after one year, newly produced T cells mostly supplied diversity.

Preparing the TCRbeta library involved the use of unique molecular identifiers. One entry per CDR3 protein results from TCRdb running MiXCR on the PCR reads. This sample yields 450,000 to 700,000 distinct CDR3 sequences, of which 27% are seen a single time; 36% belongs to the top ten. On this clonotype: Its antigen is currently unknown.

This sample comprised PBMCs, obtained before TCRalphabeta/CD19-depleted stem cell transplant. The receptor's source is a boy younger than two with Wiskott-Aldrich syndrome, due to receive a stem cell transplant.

This chain's CDR3 is CASSLLGLAGVGETQYF. The CDR3, as DNA: TGTGCCAGCAGCTTATTGGGACTAGCGGGAGTTGGAGAGACCCAGTACTTC. The chain has TRBV7-3 and TRBJ2-5, with TRBD2 identical over 14 bases. CDR3 length: 17 amino acids. With 2 bases clipped from V and 4 bases from J, the junction kept 6 bases outside the gene matches. The V gene's germline CDR1 is SGHTA and CDR2 FQGTGA.